This TCR beta chain was identified during a study of T cell repertoires in cytomegalovirus infection. Study overall: The authors relied on CMV epitopes, both recently identified HLA-C-restricted and well-studied HLA-B-restricted. Study outcomes and limitations: HLA-C-restricted CMV clonotypes gave the most frequent clonotype in two of eight donors.

Germline V gene data show CDR1 as MDHEN and CDR2 as SYDVKM. The ends lost 4 bases at V and 6 bases at J; junction bases unmatched: 17. The length of the CDR3 is 17 residues. TCRdb used MiXCR to reprocess the reads, holding one entry per CDR3 protein. This sample has 650,000 to 900,000 distinct CDR3 sequences, with approximately 30% found just once. Turning to this clonotype: Its antigen is unknown.

This TCR came from a human donor in good health (CMV status not recorded). Some clones in this sample may be carry-over from other donors' samples. Sequencing was performed on cultured CD8+ T cells from PBMCs, taken from culture after CMV antigen stimulation. The chain joins TRBV28 to TRBJ1-1; 7 bases are a match to TRBD1. CDR3 nucleotides: TGTGCCAGCAGTTCTAGGGGATTCGACAGGGCGAGGGCTGAAGCTTTCTTT. This translates into CASSSRGFDRARAEAFF.